The T cell receptor beta chain described here comes from a study of beta chain features in type 1 diabetes (dated by TCRdb to the late 2010s). Study-level background: No differences in mean age, gender distribution, total cell number or subset yield were found between patients and healthy donors. Regulatory and stem cell-like memory subsets were isolated from only 8 patients and 8 healthy donors, whereas naive and central memory subsets came from all 30 or so donors. The study compared the TCRB repertoires of sorted circulating CD4+ T cell subsets in recently diagnosed type 1 diabetes patients with those in matched healthy donors. Across all samples, approximately 100 million sorted cells were examined, and cell number per subset correlated strongly with RNA yield. Overall results and qualifications from the work: Because cDNA rather than genomic DNA was sequenced, highly expressing activated cells could have been over-represented, although no difference in activation and CD3 levels was found between groups. Type 1 diabetes patients showed a moderate but significant shortening of TCRB CDR3 length in all four CD4+ subsets. The naive, central memory and regulatory TCRB repertoires appeared to resemble one another more closely among patients than among healthy donors. PCR might favor shorter templates, but patient and control samples were amplified and corrected together, so any skew would affect both groups equally. Because the HLA sub-analyses included only small numbers of individuals, any influence of HLA type on TCRB rearrangement was left unresolved. Fewer insertions and more nucleotide deletions at VDJ recombination sites were observed in patients with type 1 diabetes, implying thymic rearrangement abnormalities.

Worth noting for this clone: What this receptor recognizes is not known. No base quality values were provided; no much bigger clone lies one nucleotide off.

A single peripheral blood draw of roughly 0.11 L on average was collected from each donor into heparinised tubes. A BD FACSAria II was used to sort naive, central memory, regulatory and stem cell-like memory CD4+ T cells with a panel that included CD45RO, CCR7, CD25, CD127, CD95 and CD27. All sorted populations exceeded 95% purity. PBMCs were isolated right away by Lymphoprep density gradient centrifugation and were stained directly, without culture. So that batch effects would be minimized, each experiment stained and sorted samples in pairs, pairing one healthy donor with one patient. The High Capacity cDNA Reverse Transcription Kit was used to reverse transcribe all of the isolated RNA, meaning that expressed TCRB transcripts were what got sequenced. Deep immunoSEQ sequencing was performed on naive, central memory and regulatory T cell samples, with an average of roughly 3.5 million total reads per sample. Sorted cells were lysed in RLT buffer, and RNA was extracted using DNase-treated RNeasy Micro or Mini kits according to cell number. To prevent cross-contamination, each cell subset was processed individually, whereas patient and healthy donor samples were processed jointly. Using the immunoSEQ multiplex PCR, TCRB sequences were amplified from cDNA into 87-bp fragments spanning the CDR3 region. Amplicons were sequenced on the Illumina HiSeq platform. Per the source publication's procedure: PCR bias was corrected computationally using synthetic template baselines, and reads within Hamming distance 2 were collapsed, with unmergeable singletons discarded. Reads were aligned against IMGT to assign V, D and J genes, CDR3 length and insertions or deletions at six rearrangement sites. Within each subset, clonotype counts were normalized to the number of sorted cells before true diversity and Gini coefficients were calculated with the tcR R package. The overlap coefficient, calculated on TCRB nucleotide sequences, was used to quantify repertoire sharing. Out-of-frame TCRB sequences from naive cells were analyzed as a proxy for the pre-selection repertoire. TCRdb obtained this table from immuneACCESS and retained in-frame rearrangements with V and J assigned. These tables miss some clones; where compared with another copy, unresolved V genes account for less than half of the shortfall, and the remainder is unexplained. V, J and clone size reflect that table, while D and trimming were determined from the DNA. This sample gives roughly 350,000 clones in total; approximately 10% of them show up just once. The leading ten clones occupy 0.015% of the sample.

Inclusive of the bounding cysteine and phenylalanine, the CDR3 is 16 residues long. Here the CDR3 DNA is all that survives: 48 bases in frame from base 1. Reading the germline V gene gives CDR1 MNHEY and CDR2 SVGAGI. The germline V and J ends show losses of 2 bases and 1 base respectively, and no gene match explains 6 bases of the junction. The sequence links TRBV6-5 to TRBJ2-3; 7 bases in the junction line up with TRBD2. This TCR was sampled from a woman in her twenties or thirties in good health. Sequencing was carried out using naive CD4+ T cells from blood. The sample's cell subset or site, from its label and the paper: true naive CD4+ T cells. CDR3 loop: CASSYGSGLGTDTQYF. At the DNA level, the sequence is TGTGCCAGCAGTTACGGTAGCGGGTTGGGCACAGATACGCAGTATTTT.